A selection of T cell receptor beta chains follows, all from one sample in a study of blood T cells in healthy people across ages. A single record per CDR3 protein comes from TCRdb applying MiXCR to the 5' RACE reads. The sample carries 800,000 to 900,000 distinct CDR3 sequences, approximately 65% recorded once. Sequenced material: blood. The receptors derive from a man aged 25-45 years in good health. CDR3s include the opening cysteine and the closing phenylalanine or tryptophan. The D gene is left open where the match is weak. Rows give clone size only sometimes, using once, few, many, or a class for an expanded clone.

>TRBD1|TRBJ2-7|TRBV28|few
TGTGCCAGCAGTGGCCCGGGACAGGGCTACGAGCAGTACTTC
CASSGPGQGYEQYF
>TRBD1|TRBJ1-2|TRBV5-6|NA
TGTGCCAGCAGCCGTTACCTAACAGGGGGCTATGGCTACACCTTC
CASSRYLTGGYGYTF
>NA|TRBJ2-5|TRBV13|few
TGTGCCAGCAGCCCCCAGATCAAGAAGACCCAGTACTTC
CASSPQIKKTQYF
>NA|TRBJ2-7|TRBV7-2|many
TGTGCCAGCAGCTCCCTACAACGTCTCTCCGAGCAGTACTTC
CASSSLQRLSEQYF
>NA|TRBJ2-7|TRBV6-6|few
TGTGCCAGCAGTAATGTGGGGGCGAGAGAGCAGTACTTC
CASSNVGAREQYF
>TRBD1|TRBJ2-4|TRBV29-1|few
TGCAGCGTTGAAGATCTCGGGACAGGGGAAAACATTCAGTACTTC
CSVEDLGTGENIQYF
>TRBD1|TRBJ2-1|TRBV15|NA
TGTGCCACCAGCAGAGGGAACGGACAGGGTGAGCAGTTCTTC
CATSRGNGQGEQFF
>NA|TRBJ2-1|TRBV28|NA
TGTGCCAGCAGTTTAGTCGGAGATACAGGGCAGGGGAGGAATGAGCAGTTCTTC
CASSLVGDTGQGRNEQFF
>TRBD1|TRBJ2-1|TRBV7-6|few
TGTGCCAGCAGCTTAGGAGGGACAGCCCATGAGCAGTTCTTC
CASSLGGTAHEQFF
>NA|TRBJ1-1|TRBV4-3|NA
TGCGCCAGCAGCCAAGGGGGGTCAGGGGACACTGAAGCTTTCTTT
CASSQGGSGDTEAFF
>NA|TRBJ2-7|TRBV12-5|NA
TGTGCTAGTGGCCTCCCAGGACCAGCCTACGAGCAGTACTTC
CASGLPGPAYEQYF
>TRBD1|TRBJ2-1|TRBV2|NA
TGTGCCAGCAGTACCCCAAGCAAGGGACAGACAATCTATGAGCAGTTCTTC
CASSTPSKGQTIYEQFF
>NA|TRBJ1-6|TRBV15|NA
TGTGCCACCAGCAGAGACCTGGACAGAAGCTCACCCCTCCACTTT
CATSRDLDRSSPLHF
>NA|TRBJ2-5|TRBV9|NA
TGTGCCAGCAGCCTACGAGAGGGCCGTGAGACCCAGTACTTC
CASSLREGRETQYF
>NA|TRBJ2-2|TRBV29-1|once
TGCAGCGGAGCCGGGCATTACGCCGGGGAGCTGTTTTTT
CSGAGHYAGELFF
>TRBD2|TRBJ2-5|TRBV4-2|NA
TGTGCCAGCAGCCCCAGACGAGCGGGGTACAATGAGCAGTACTTC
CASSPRRAGYNEQYF
>NA|TRBJ2-1|TRBV15|NA
TGTGCCACCAGCAGAGTTGGGGGGGGCGTCTACAATGAGCAGTTCTTC
CATSRVGGGVYNEQFF
>NA|TRBJ2-4|TRBV10-3|few
TGTGCCATCAGTGAGAAGCAATGGGGGCTGGACATTCAGTACTTC
CAISEKQWGLDIQYF
>NA|TRBJ2-5|TRBV5-1|NA
TGCGCCAGCAGCAGCGGGGGACAGGGAGACAAGACCCAGTACTTC
CASSSGGQGDKTQYF
>NA|TRBJ1-4|TRBV12-3/TRBV12-4|few
TGTGCCAGCATGCCCGGGACGGTGAATGAAAAACTGTTTTTT
CASMPGTVNEKLFF
>NA|TRBJ2-2|TRBV14|NA
TGTGCCAGCAGCCAGAACAGAAAGAACACCGGGGAGCTGTTTTTT
CASSQNRKNTGELFF
>TRBD1|TRBJ2-7|TRBV7-9|many
TGTGCCAGCAGCTTGTGGACAGGGGTGGATACCGAGCAGTACTTC
CASSLWTGVDTEQYF
>NA|TRBJ1-5|TRBV6-5|once
TGTGCCAGCAGTCGAGTGTGGGGTCAGCCCCAGCATTTT
CASSRVWGQPQHF
>NA|TRBJ2-3|TRBV20-1|NA
TGCAGTGCTAGAGGCGACTATTTCACAGATACGCAGTATTTT
CSARGDYFTDTQYF
>NA|TRBJ1-2|TRBV27|NA
TGTGCCAGCAGTTTTAGTAGGGGAATCGGCTACACCTTC
CASSFSRGIGYTF